The 8 T cell receptor beta chains in this list originate from one sample, sequenced in a study of OX40 agonist ivuxolimab in advanced cancers. Measured with immunoSEQ multiplex PCR; TCRdb has only the in-frame clones, and not every one. Of some 79,000 clones in the sample, 88% were seen once. The source was CD4+ or CD8+ T cells sorted from blood, collected in a trial of the OX40 agonist ivuxolimab. The receptors were gathered from an adult with an advanced solid tumor such as melanoma, head and neck, liver or kidney cancer.

The genes are TRBV30 and TRBJ1-2; TRBD1 is a possible D gene (5 bases). The CDR3 spans 13 residues. From germline, CDR1 is GTSNPN and CDR2 SVGIG (reference sequence). V shed 3 bases and J shed 7 bases, with 15 bases lying between them. In DNA, the CDR3 is TGTGCCTGGAGCAGAAACAGGCTCCCTGGCTACACCTTC. Its protein is CAWSRNRLPGYTF.

The CDR3 loop is CASSERQWDSPLHF. CDR3 in DNA: TGTGCCAGCAGTGAACGACAGTGGGATTCACCCCTCCACTTT. This chain joins TRBV2 and TRBJ1-6, with D tentatively TRBD1 (5 bases). The CDR3 totals 14 residues. The germline V and J ends were trimmed by 2 bases and 8 bases, with 10 bases remaining between them. Germline V gene data show CDR1 as SNHLY and CDR2 as FYNNEI.

The chain couples TRBV19 to TRBJ1-4; TRBD1 might be the D (5 bases). V was shortened by 6 bases and J by 8 bases, with 19 bases between the two germline ends. The germline V gene has CDR1 LNHDA and CDR2 SQIVND (reference sequence). The CDR3 has 15 residues. In DNA form, the CDR3 reads TGTGCCAGTAGAAGGAGTCGGGGCGTGGGGGAAAAACTGTTTTTT. This sequence encodes CASRRSRGVGEKLFF.

This sequence joins TRBV5-5 and TRBJ2-1; TRBD2 matches 13 bases. J gave up 10 bases and V 6 bases, and 7 bases lay outside the gene matches. This CDR3 is 14 amino acids long. The germline V gene encodes CDR1 SGHKS and CDR2 YYEKEE (reference sequence). The CDR3 DNA reads as TGTGCCAGCATAAGGGGGACTAGCGGGAAGGAGCAGTTCTTC. It yields the protein CASIRGTSGKEQFF.

This sequence joins TRBV6-1 and TRBJ1-4; TRBD1 matches 8 bases. This CDR3 region has 14 residues. V shed 7 bases, J shed 6 bases, and the junction held 7 bases outside the gene matches. Germline values: CDR1 MNHNS, CDR2 SASEGT. The CDR3 here is CASTTGGGYEKLFF. The CDR3 bases are TGTGCCAGCACCACAGGGGGAGGCTATGAAAAACTGTTTTTT.

This chain connects TRBV9 to TRBJ2-5; TRBD2 aligns across 9 bases. The CDR3 runs 15 residues. CDR1 is SGDLS, CDR2 YYNGEE, per germline. V lost 3 bases, J lost 5 bases, and 8 bases stayed unmatched. The CDR3 nucleotides are TGTGCCAGCAGCGCCCTTAGCGGGAGAGGGGAGACCCAGTACTTC. Translating gives CASSALSGRGETQYF.

The chain couples TRBV30 to TRBJ1-1; D remains unclear. From germline, CDR1 is GTSNPN and CDR2 SVGIG (reference sequence). Trimming shortened V by 2 bases and J by 2 bases, and 15 bases separated the two germline ends. The CDR3 runs to 15 residues. The CDR3 loop is CAWSNVGFSNTEAFF. In nucleotides, the CDR3 is TGTGCCTGGAGTAATGTGGGTTTCTCAAACACTGAAGCTTTCTTT.

The rearrangement uses TRBV2 and TRBJ2-7; 9 positions match TRBD2. Germline V CDR1 and CDR2: SNHLY, FYNNEI. This CDR3 is built from 14 residues. J lost 2 bases, V lost 7 bases, and 6 bases had no gene match. The CDR3 bases are TGTGCCAGCAAAGCGGGAGGAGGGACCTACGAGCAGTACTTC. Its protein is CASKAGGGTYEQYF.